Below, 22 T cell receptor beta chains from the same sample are listed, as sequenced in a study of CD8+ T cells in alopecia areata (dated by TCRdb to 2017 to 2018). The library came from the immunoSEQ multiplex PCR assay. For TCR sequencing, RNA was extracted from every sample and reverse transcribed into cDNA to serve as template. In TCRdb, the immuneACCESS table is reduced to in-frame sequences with V and J assigned. These tables do not hold every clone; where another copy was compared, an unresolved V gene accounts for under half, and the others remain unexplained. The sample table records 110,000 to 150,000 clones; 45% to 60% of these occur just once. The ten largest clonotypes hold about 16% of the sample. The time point label corresponds to: around 29 days on oral tofacitinib. The treatment or condition label for this specimen denotes: oral pan-JAK inhibitor, 5-10 mg twice daily. Here the sequenced sample was CD8+ T cells sorted from blood, taken at week 4, from a patient treated with tofacitinib. All receptors derive from a human donor with alopecia areata.

V and J are TRBV12-5 and TRBJ1-5; no firm D call. The V and J ends lost 2 bases and 4 bases respectively, with 6 bases between them. Germline V gives CDR1 LGHNT, CDR2 FRNRAP. The CDR3 has 13 residues. CDR3 sequence (DNA): TGTGCTAGTGGTTTGCTAGCGAATCAGCCCCAGCATTTT. Its translation: CASGLLANQPQHF.

This clone has a handful of counts. V gene TRBV5-6 combines with J gene TRBJ1-1, with 7 positions matching TRBD1. Germline CDR1 is SGHDT and CDR2 is YYEEEE. The length of the CDR3 is 13 residues. The junction had 7 bases not matched to a gene; V was cut back by 5 bases and J by 6 bases. The DNA for the CDR3 is TGTGCCAGCAGGATAGGGGGCCGGGCTGAAGCTTTCTTT. Amino acids: CASRIGGRAEAFF. The full variable domain, in which reference TRBV5-6 and TRBJ1-1 provide the parts outside the CDR3, is DAGVTQSPTHLIKTRGQQVTLRCSPKSGHDTVSWYQQALGQGPQFIFQYYEEEERQRGNFPDRFSGHQFPNYSSELNVNALLLGDSALYLCASRIGGRAEAFFGQGTRLTVV.

This chain joins TRBV5-1 and TRBJ1-6; TRBD1 is a possible D gene (5 bases). The germline CDR1 and CDR2 sequences are SGHRS and YFSETQ. CDR3 length: 14 amino acids. Trimming pared 1 base from V and 12 bases from J, leaving 14 bases between. CDR3 loop: CASSLNRRGQPLHF. The CDR3 DNA reads TGCGCCAGCAGCTTGAATCGAAGGGGCCAACCCCTCCACTTT.

V and J are TRBV6-6 and TRBJ2-7; D might be TRBD1 (5 bases). Trimming removed 0 bases at V and 0 bases at J, with 9 bases between. Per the germline V gene, CDR1 is MNHNY and CDR2 is SVGAGI (reference sequence). This CDR3 comprises 15 residues. The chain's CDR3 is CASSYSEGHSYEQYF. For the CDR3, the DNA is TGTGCCAGCAGTTACTCCGAAGGACACTCCTACGAGCAGTACTTC.

This chain links TRBV9 with TRBJ1-3, with D maybe TRBD1 (6 bases). The CDR3 extends over 17 amino acids. V was pared by 2 bases and J by 5 bases, with 20 bases between. Per the germline V gene, CDR1 is SGDLS and CDR2 is YYNGEE. CDR3 in amino acids: CASSVLSSGGHRNTIYF. The CDR3 coding sequence is TGTGCCAGCAGCGTCCTTAGTTCCGGGGGACATCGAAACACCATATATTTT.

The rearrangement uses TRBV9 and TRBJ2-2; TRBD2 agrees at 8 bases. Germline values: CDR1 SGDLS, CDR2 YYNGEE. V dropped 4 bases and J dropped 0; count of bases not matched to a gene: 2. The CDR3 runs to 15 residues. DNA of the CDR3: TGTGCCAGCAGCCCGGGACTAGCGAACACCGGGGAGCTGTTTTTT. It codes for CASSPGLANTGELFF. Full variable domain (remainder filled in from reference TRBV9 and TRBJ2-2): DSGVTQTPKHLITATGQRVTLRCSPRSGDLSVYWYQQSLDQGLQFLIQYYNGEERAKGNILERFSAQQFPDLHSELNLSSLELGDSALYFCASSPGLANTGELFFGEGSRLTVL.

Here the CDR3 DNA reads TGTGCCAGCAGCAATTCGACAGGGGGCTTCAATCAGCCCCAGCATTTT. It translates to CASSNSTGGFNQPQHF. This chain uses TRBV13 with TRBJ1-5; 10 bases are shared with TRBD1. J gave up 3 bases and V 5 bases, and 7 bases lay outside the gene matches. The CDR3 is 16 residues long. Per the germline V gene, CDR1 is PRHDT and CDR2 is FYEKMQ (reference sequence).

The rearrangement links TRBV23-1 to TRBJ2-7; TRBD2 matches at 7 bases. TRBV23-1 counts as an open reading frame of uncertain function. V was clipped by 6 bases and J by 2 bases; unmatched bases: 13. This CDR3 is 16 amino acids long. CDR3: CASSHSGRGGTYEQYF. Written as DNA, the CDR3 is TGCGCCAGCAGCCACTCAGGGAGGGGAGGGACCTACGAGCAGTACTTC.

The chain has TRBV5-1 and TRBJ2-4; D ambiguous. CDR1 is SGHRS, CDR2 YFSETQ, per germline. Between the trimmed V and J ends, which lost 0 bases and 8 bases, there was a span of 9 bases. The CDR3 covers 13 residues. For the CDR3, the DNA is TGCGCCAGCAGCTTGGAACGCGAAGACATTCAGTACTTC. Translated: CASSLEREDIQYF.

V gene TRBV29-1 combines with J gene TRBJ2-7; no clear D gene. Germline assignment: CDR1 SQVTM and CDR2 ANQGSEA. V was cut by 4 bases and J by 5 bases, with 9 bases left in between. CDR3 length equals 11 residues. The CDR3 region is CSVAAAHEQYF. CDR3 sequence (DNA): TGCAGCGTTGCAGCAGCCCACGAGCAGTACTTC.

The gene calls are TRBV4-3 and TRBJ1-1; no clear D gene. The CDR3 runs 15 residues. Looked up from germline, CDR1 is LGHNA and CDR2 is YSLEER. V lost 4 bases to trimming and J lost 3 bases, with 15 bases between them. This CDR3 is CASSPIMDADTEAFF. In DNA form, the CDR3 reads TGCGCCAGCAGCCCCATCATGGATGCCGACACTGAAGCTTTCTTT.

The rearrangement links TRBV7-9 to TRBJ2-5, with 11 bases that match TRBD2. Germline CDR1 and CDR2: SEHNR and FQNEAQ (reference sequence). V lost 4 bases, J lost 4 bases, and 5 bases stayed unmatched. The CDR3 covers 15 residues. The chain's CDR3 is CASSSLAGGGETQYF. CDR3 sequence (DNA): TGTGCCAGCAGCTCGCTAGCGGGGGGCGGAGAGACCCAGTACTTC.

This clone was detected only a few times. Other DNA sequences in this specimen translate into the identical CDR3. The chain combines TRBV13 with TRBJ2-7; 9 positions match TRBD1. V dropped 4 bases and J dropped 3; count of bases not matched to a gene: 4. The CDR3 runs 14 residues. The germline CDR1 and CDR2 sequences are PRHDT and FYEKMQ (reference sequence). DNA of the CDR3: TGTGCCAGCAGCTCGCCGGGACAGGGCTACGAGCAGTACTTC. Its translation: CASSSPGQGYEQYF.

The V gene is TRBV30, the J gene TRBJ1-1; 8 nucleotides line up with TRBD1. The germline gives CDR1 GTSNPN, CDR2 SVGIG (reference sequence). CDR3 length equals 12 residues. The ends lost 8 bases at V and 5 bases at J; junction bases unmatched: 7. CDR3 in DNA: TGTGCCCGAACAGGGGGAGCAACTGAAGCTTTCTTT. Translating it yields CARTGGATEAFF.

The V gene is TRBV10-3, the J gene TRBJ2-2; D not certain. Germline V gene data show CDR1 as ENHRY and CDR2 as SYGVKD. Trimming took 0 bases from V and 3 from J, leaving 8 bases between them. The CDR3 sequence is 15 residues long. CDR3 DNA: TGTGCCATCAGTGAGTCGAACGCGTACACCGGGGAGCTGTTTTTT. This codes for CAISESNAYTGELFF.

The CDR3 protein is CASSSNRISSGANVLTF. The CDR3 region has the DNA TGTGCCAGCAGCTCAAATCGGATAAGCTCTGGGGCCAACGTCCTGACTTTC. The chain couples TRBV7-9 to TRBJ2-6; no clear D gene. This CDR3 is 17 amino acids long. The ends were cut back, 4 bases at V and 0 bases at J, with 13 bases in the middle. Per the germline V gene, CDR1 is SEHNR and CDR2 is FQNEAQ (reference sequence).

This clone was picked up a small number of times. The J gene is TRBJ1-6, the V gene TRBV4-3, with D possibly TRBD1 on 6 matching bases. V lost 6 bases, J lost 7 bases, and 10 bases lay in between. Germline assignment: CDR1 LGHNA and CDR2 YSLEER. The CDR3 has 13 residues. CDR3 residues: CASRLTGNSPLHF. DNA for the CDR3: TGCGCCAGCAGACTGACAGGCAATTCACCCCTCCACTTT.

The V gene is TRBV30, the J gene TRBJ2-7, with TRBD1 identical over 8 bases. V shed 0 bases, J shed 0 bases, and the junction held 4 bases outside the gene matches. Germline-derived CDR1 and CDR2 are GTSNPN and SVGIG (reference sequence). CDR3 size: 15 residues. Here the CDR3 DNA reads TGTGCCTGGAGTGTGGGGACAGGATCCTCCTACGAGCAGTACTTC. It codes for CAWSVGTGSSYEQYF.

This clone was detected only a few times. The genes are TRBV7-8 and TRBJ2-6; D remains unclear. The V gene lost 3 bases and the J gene lost 1 base, with 10 bases spanning the gap. The CDR3 loop spans 16 amino acids. Germline assignment: CDR1 SGHVS and CDR2 FQNEAQ. The CDR3 sequence: CASSFSPESGANVLTF. Written as DNA, the CDR3 is TGTGCCAGCAGCTTCAGTCCCGAATCTGGGGCCAACGTCCTGACTTTC.

This chain connects TRBV2 to TRBJ2-7; D possibly corresponds to TRBD1 (6 bases). Trimming took off 8 bases at V and 0 bases at J, with 14 bases between the two ends. This CDR3 has 14 amino acids. Germline V gene data show CDR1 as SNHLY and CDR2 as FYNNEI. In DNA, the CDR3 is TGTGCCAGCGACAGGTACGAAAGCTCCTACGAGCAGTACTTC. It codes for CASDRYESSYEQYF.

Here the CDR3 reads CASSFVSGELFF. Written as DNA, the CDR3 is TGTGCCAGCAGCTTCGTATCCGGGGAGCTGTTTTTT. The gene calls are TRBV5-6 and TRBJ2-2; D call uncertain. The CDR3 totals 12 residues. The V gene lost 2 bases and the J gene lost 6 bases, with 5 bases spanning the gap. Germline values: CDR1 SGHDT, CDR2 YYEEEE.

Only one count was recorded for this clone. This chain joins TRBV5-4 and TRBJ2-3; a possible D gene is TRBD2 (6 bases). CDR1 and CDR2 from the germline V gene are SGHNT and YYREEE (reference sequence). This CDR3 region has 15 residues. V dropped 5 bases and J dropped 1 base, with 14 bases sitting between them. Written as DNA, the CDR3 is TGTGCCAGCAGGCCCGCGGGGTTGGGCACAGATACGCAGTATTTT. Protein product: CASRPAGLGTDTQYF.